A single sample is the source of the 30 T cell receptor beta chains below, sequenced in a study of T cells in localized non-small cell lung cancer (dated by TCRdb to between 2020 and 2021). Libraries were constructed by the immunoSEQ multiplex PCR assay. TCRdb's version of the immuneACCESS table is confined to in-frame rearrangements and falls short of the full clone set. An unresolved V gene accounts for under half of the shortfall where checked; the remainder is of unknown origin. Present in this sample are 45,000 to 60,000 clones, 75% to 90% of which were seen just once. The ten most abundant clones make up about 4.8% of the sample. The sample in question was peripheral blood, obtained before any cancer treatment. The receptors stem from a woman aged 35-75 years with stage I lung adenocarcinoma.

CDR3 in amino acids: CASREGQGNSNQPQHF. For the CDR3, the DNA is TGTGCCAGCAGGGAGGGACAGGGAAATAGCAATCAGCCCCAGCATTTT. The chain links TRBV2 to TRBJ1-5; 9 bases align to TRBD1. V lost 6 bases and J lost 0; bases outside the gene matches: 6. Germline-derived CDR1 and CDR2 are SNHLY and FYNNEI. There are 16 residues in the CDR3.

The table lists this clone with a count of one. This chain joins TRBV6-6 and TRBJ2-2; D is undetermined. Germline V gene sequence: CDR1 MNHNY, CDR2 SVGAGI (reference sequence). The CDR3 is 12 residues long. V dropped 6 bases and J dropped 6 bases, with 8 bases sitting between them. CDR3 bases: TGTGCCAGCAGCCCAGGTCCCGGGGAGCTGTTTTTT. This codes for CASSPGPGELFF.

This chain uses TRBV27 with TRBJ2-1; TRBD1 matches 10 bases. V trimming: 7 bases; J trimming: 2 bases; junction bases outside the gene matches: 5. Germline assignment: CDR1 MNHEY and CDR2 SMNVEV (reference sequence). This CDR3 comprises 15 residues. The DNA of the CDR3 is TGTGCCAGCACAAGGGACAGGGGCCCCTACAATGAGCAGTTCTTC. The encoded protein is CASTRDRGPYNEQFF.

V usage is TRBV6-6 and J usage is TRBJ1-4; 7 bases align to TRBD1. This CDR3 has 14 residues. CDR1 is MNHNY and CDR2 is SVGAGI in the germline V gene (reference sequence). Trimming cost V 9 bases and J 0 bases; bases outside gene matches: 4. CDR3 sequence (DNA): TGTGCCAGTAATCAGGGGGCAACTAATGAAAAACTGTTTTTT. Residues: CASNQGATNEKLFF.

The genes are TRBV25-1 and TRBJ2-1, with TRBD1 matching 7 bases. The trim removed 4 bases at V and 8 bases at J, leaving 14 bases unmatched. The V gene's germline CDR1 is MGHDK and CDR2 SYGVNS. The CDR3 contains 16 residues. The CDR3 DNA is TGTGCCAGCAGTGCAGACAGGGAAACTAACCACTATGAGCAGTTCTTC. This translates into CASSADRETNHYEQFF.

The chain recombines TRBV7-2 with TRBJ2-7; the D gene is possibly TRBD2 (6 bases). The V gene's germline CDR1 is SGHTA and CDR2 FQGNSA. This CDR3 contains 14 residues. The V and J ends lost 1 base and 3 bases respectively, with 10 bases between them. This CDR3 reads CASSLDPSDYEQYF. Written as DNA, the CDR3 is TGTGCCAGCAGCTTAGACCCTAGCGACTACGAGCAGTACTTC.

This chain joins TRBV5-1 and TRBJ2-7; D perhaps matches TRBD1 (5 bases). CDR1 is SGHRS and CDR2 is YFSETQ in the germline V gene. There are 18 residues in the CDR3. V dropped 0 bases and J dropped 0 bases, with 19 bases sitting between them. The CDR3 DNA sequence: TGCGCCAGCAGCTTGGCCCCGTCTTTAAGGGGTGGCTCCTACGAGCAGTACTTC. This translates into CASSLAPSLRGGSYEQYF.

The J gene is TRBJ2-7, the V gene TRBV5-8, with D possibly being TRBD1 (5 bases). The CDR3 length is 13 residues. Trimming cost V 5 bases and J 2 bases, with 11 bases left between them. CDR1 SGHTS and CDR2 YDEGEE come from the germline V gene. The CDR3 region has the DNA TGTGCCAGCAGTCGAACAGGAACCTACGAGCAGTACTTC. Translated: CASSRTGTYEQYF.

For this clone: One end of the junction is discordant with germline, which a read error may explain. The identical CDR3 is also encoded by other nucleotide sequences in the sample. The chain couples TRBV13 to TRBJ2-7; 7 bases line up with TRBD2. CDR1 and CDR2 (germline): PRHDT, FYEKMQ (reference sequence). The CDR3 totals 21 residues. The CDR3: CASSLMGTQLSSGESSYEQYF. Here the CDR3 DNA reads TGTGCCAGCAGCTTAATGGGGACGCAACTATCTAGCGGTGAAAGCTCCTACGAGCAATACTTC.

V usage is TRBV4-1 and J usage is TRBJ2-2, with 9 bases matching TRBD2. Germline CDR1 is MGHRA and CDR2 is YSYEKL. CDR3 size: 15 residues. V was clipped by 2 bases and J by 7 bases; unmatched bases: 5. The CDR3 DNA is TGCGCCAGCAGCCAAACGGGACTAGCCGGCGGGGAGCTGTTTTTT. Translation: CASSQTGLAGGELFF.

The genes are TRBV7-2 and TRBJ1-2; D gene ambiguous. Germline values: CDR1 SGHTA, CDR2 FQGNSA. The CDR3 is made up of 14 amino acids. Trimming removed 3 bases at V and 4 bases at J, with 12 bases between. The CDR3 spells CASSFGQASYGYTF. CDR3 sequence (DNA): TGTGCCAGCAGCTTTGGTCAGGCTAGCTATGGCTACACCTTC.

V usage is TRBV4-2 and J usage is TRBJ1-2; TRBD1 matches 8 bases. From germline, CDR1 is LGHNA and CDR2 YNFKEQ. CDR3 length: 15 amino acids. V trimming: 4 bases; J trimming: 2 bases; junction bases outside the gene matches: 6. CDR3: CASSPNGQGNYGYTF. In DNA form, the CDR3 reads TGTGCCAGCAGCCCAAACGGACAGGGCAACTATGGCTACACCTTC.

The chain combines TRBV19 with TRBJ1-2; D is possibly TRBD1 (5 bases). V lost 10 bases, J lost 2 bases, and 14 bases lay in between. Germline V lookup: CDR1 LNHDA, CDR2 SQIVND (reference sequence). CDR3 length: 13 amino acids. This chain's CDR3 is CATEDGGNYGYTF. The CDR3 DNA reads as TGTGCCACCGAGGATGGGGGGAACTATGGCTACACCTTC.

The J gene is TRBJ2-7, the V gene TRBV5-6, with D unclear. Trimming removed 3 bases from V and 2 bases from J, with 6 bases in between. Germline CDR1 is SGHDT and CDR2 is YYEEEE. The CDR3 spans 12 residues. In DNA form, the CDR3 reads TGTGCCAGCAGCTCCCGGGCCTACGAGCAGTACTTC. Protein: CASSSRAYEQYF.

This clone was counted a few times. The CDR3 DNA is TGTGCCAGCGAGGGTAATGGCTACACCTTC. This gives the protein CASEGNGYTF. This rearrangement joins TRBV2 to TRBJ1-2; D is ambiguous. The CDR3 is made up of 10 amino acids. From germline, CDR1 is SNHLY and CDR2 FYNNEI. Trimming took off 8 bases at V and 6 bases at J, with 7 bases between the two ends.

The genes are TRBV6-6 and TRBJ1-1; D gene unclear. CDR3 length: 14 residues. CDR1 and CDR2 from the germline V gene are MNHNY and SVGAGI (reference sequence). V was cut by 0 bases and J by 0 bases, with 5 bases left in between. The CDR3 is CASSYSTMNTEAFF. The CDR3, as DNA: TGTGCCAGCAGTTACTCAACAATGAACACTGAAGCTTTCTTT.

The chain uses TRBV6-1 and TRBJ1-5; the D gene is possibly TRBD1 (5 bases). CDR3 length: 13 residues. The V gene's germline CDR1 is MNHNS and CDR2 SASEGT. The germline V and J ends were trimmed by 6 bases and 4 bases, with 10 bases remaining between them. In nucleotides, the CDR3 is TGTGCCAGCAGCAGGGAGGAAAATCAGCCCCAGCATTTT. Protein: CASSREENQPQHF.

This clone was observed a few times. Here the CDR3 DNA reads TGTGCCAGCAGCGTTGGACAGTACTCTGGAAACACCATATATTTT. Protein product: CASSVGQYSGNTIYF. The chain joins TRBV9 to TRBJ1-3, with D possibly matching TRBD1 (6 bases). V dropped 2 bases and J dropped 0 bases, with 9 bases sitting between them. There are 15 residues in the CDR3. Germline V gene sequence: CDR1 SGDLS, CDR2 YYNGEE.

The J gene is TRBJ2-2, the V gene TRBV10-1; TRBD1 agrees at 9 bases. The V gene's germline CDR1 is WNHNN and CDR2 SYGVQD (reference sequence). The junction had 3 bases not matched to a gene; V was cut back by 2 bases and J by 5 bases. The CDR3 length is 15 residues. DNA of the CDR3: TGCGCCAGCAGTGAGGGGACAGGGCAGACCGGGGAGCTGTTTTTT. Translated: CASSEGTGQTGELFF.

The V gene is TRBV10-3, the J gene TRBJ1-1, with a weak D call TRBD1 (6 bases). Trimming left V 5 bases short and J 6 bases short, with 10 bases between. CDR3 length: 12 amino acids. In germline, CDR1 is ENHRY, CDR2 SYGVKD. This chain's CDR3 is CAISPGTSEAFF. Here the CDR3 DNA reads TGTGCCATCAGTCCCGGGACATCTGAAGCTTTCTTT.

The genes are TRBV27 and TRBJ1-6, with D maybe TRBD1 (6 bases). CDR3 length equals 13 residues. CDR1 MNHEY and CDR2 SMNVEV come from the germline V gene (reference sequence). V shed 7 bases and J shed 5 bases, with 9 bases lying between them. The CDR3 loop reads CASKNRDNSPLHF. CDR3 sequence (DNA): TGTGCCAGCAAGAACAGGGATAATTCACCCCTCCACTTT.

The CDR3 bases are TGTGCCAGTAGTCTCCTTTTTGGACAGGGGGGCTACGAGCAGTACTTC. Translating gives CASSLLFGQGGYEQYF. V and J are TRBV19 and TRBJ2-7; 10 nucleotides match TRBD1. Germline V gene lookup returns CDR1 LNHDA and CDR2 SQIVND (reference sequence). CDR3 length: 16 residues. J was trimmed by 3 bases and V by 5 bases; bases with no gene match: 10.

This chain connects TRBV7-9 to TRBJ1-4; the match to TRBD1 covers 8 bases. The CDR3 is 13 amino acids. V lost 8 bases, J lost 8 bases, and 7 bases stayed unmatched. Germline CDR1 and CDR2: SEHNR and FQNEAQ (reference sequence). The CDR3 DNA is TGTGCCAGCGGGGACAGGTCTGGAGAAAAACTGTTTTTT. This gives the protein CASGDRSGEKLFF.

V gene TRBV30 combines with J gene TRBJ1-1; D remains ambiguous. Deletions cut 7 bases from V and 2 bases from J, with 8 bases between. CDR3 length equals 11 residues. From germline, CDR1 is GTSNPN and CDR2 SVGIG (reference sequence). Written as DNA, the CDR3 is TGTGCCTCACGGATAAACACTGAAGCTTTCTTT. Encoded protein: CASRINTEAFF.

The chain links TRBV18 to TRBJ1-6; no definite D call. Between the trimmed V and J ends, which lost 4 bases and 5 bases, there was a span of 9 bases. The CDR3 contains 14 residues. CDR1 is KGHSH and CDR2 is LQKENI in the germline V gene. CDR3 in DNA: TGTGCCAGCTCACGCGGGTCGGATAATTCACCCCTCCACTTT. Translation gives CASSRGSDNSPLHF.

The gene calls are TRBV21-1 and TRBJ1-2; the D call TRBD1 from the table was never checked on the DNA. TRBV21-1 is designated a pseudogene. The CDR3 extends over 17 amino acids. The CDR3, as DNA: TGTGCCAGCAGCCGACTCTGGTCGACAGAAGATAACTATGGCTACACCTTC. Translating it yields CASSRLWSTEDNYGYTF.

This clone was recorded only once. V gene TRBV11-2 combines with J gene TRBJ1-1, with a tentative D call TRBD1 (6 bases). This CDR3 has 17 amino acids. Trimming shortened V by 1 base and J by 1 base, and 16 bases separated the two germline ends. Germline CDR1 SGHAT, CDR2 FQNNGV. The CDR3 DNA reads TGTGCCAGCAGCTTAGTGGTCGGGGGCCGAACGAACACTGAAGCTTTCTTT. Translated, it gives CASSLVVGGRTNTEAFF.

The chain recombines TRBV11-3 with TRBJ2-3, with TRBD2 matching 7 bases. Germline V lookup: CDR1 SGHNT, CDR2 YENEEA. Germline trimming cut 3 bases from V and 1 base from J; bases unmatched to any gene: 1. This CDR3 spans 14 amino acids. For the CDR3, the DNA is TGTGCCAGCAGCTTCGCGGGGGGCACAGATACGCAGTATTTT. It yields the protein CASSFAGGTDTQYF.

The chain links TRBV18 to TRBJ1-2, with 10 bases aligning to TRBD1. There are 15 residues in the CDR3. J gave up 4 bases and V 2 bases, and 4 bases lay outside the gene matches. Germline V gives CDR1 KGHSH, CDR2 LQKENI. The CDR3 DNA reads TGTGCCAGCTCACCAGGGACAGGGGTTCGCTATGGCTACACCTTC. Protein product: CASSPGTGVRYGYTF.

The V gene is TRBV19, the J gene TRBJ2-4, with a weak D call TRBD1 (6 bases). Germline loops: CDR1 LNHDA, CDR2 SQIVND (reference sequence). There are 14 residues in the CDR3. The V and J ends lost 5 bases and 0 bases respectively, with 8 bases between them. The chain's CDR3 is CASSATGAKNIQYF. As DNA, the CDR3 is TGTGCCAGTAGTGCGACAGGAGCCAAAAACATTCAGTACTTC.